This TCR beta chain derives from a study of cytomegalovirus exposure and HLA in healthy donors. Study information: It was reported in a later analysis that the same platform had been used for the 90 to 150 validation repertoires as for the 666 first-cohort repertoires. Study results and limitations: Reports indicated that the classifier achieved high specificity and sensitivity in diagnosing cytomegalovirus status.

The germline CDR1 and CDR2 sequences are SGHTS and YDEGEE. The V end lost 4 bases, the J end lost 8 bases, and 15 bases lay between the germline ends. CDR3 size: 14 residues. Measured with immunoSEQ multiplex PCR; TCRdb has only the in-frame clones, and not every one. This sample has about 98,000 clones, with around nine tenths found just once. Points on this clone: Its antigen is as yet unknown.

Sequencing was performed on PBMCs. The clonotype was recovered from a woman aged 25 to 39 in good health and CMV-seronegative. The chain couples TRBV5-8 to TRBJ1-4; D remains unclear. Here the CDR3 reads CASSPDWGGEKLFF. CDR3 sequence (DNA): TGTGCCAGCAGCCCCGATTGGGGAGGCGAAAAACTGTTTTTT.